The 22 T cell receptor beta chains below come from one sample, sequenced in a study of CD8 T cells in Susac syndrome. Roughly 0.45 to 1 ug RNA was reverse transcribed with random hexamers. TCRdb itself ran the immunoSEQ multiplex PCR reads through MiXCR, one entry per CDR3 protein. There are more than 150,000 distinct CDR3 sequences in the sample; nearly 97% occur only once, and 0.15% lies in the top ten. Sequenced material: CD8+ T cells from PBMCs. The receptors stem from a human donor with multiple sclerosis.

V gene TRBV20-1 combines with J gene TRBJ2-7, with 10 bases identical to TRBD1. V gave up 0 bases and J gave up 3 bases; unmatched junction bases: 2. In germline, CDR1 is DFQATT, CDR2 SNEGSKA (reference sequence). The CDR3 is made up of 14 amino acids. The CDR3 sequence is CSARDWDRGYEQYF. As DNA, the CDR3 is TGCAGTGCTAGAGATTGGGACAGGGGCTACGAGCAGTACTTC.

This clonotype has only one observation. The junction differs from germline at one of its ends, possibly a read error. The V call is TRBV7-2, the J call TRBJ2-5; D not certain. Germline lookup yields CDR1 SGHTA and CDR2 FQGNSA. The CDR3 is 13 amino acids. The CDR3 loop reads CASSIENQETQYF. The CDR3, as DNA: TGTGCCAGCAGCATCGAGAACCAAGAGACCCAATACTTC.

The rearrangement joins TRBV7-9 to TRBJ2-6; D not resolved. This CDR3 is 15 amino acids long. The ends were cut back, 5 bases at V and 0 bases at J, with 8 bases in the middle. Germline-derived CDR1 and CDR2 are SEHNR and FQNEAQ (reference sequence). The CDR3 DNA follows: TGTGCCAGCAGCGCCATAAACTCTGGGGCCAACGTCCTGACTTTC. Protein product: CASSAINSGANVLTF.

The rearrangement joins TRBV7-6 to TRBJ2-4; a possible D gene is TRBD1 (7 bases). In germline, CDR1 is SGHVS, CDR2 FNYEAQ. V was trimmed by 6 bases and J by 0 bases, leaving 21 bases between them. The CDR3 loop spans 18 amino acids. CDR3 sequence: CASSPRAGQSLAKNIQYF. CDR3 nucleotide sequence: TGTGCCAGCAGTCCCCGGGCGGGACAGAGCTTAGCCAAAAACATTCAGTACTTC.

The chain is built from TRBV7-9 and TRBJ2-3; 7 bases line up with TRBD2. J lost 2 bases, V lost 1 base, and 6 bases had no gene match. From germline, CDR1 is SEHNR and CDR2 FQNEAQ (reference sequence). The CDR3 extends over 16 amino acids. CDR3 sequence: CASSLVLAEATDTQYF. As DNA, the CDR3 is TGTGCCAGCAGCTTAGTCCTAGCGGAGGCCACAGATACGCAGTATTTT.

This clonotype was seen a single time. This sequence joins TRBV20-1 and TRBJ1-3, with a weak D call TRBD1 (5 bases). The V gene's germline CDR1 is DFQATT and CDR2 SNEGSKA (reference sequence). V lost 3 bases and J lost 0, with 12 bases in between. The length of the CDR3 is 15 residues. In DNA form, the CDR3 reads TGCAGTGCTAGGAGACAGCGGGACTCTGGAAACACCATATATTTT. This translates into CSARRQRDSGNTIYF.

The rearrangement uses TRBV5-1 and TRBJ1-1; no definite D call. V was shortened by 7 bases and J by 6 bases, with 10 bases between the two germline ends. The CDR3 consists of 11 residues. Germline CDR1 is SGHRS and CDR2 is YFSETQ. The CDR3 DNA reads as TGCGCCAGCGCCAGAGGGTCTGAAGCTTTCTTT. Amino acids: CASARGSEAFF.

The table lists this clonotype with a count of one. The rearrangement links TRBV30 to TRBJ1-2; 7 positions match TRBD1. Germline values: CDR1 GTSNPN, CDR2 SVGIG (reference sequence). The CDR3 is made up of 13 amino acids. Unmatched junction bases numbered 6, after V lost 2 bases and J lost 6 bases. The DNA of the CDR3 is TGTGCCTGGAGTCTAGGGGGCGGAGATGGCTACACCTTC. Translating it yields CAWSLGGGDGYTF.

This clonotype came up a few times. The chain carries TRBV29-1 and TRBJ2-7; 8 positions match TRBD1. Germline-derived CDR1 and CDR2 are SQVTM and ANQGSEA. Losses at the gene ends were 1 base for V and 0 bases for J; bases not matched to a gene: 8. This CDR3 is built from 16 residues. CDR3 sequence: CSVEGLPTGDSYEQYF. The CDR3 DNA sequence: TGCAGCGTTGAAGGTTTGCCGACAGGGGACTCCTACGAGCAGTACTTC.

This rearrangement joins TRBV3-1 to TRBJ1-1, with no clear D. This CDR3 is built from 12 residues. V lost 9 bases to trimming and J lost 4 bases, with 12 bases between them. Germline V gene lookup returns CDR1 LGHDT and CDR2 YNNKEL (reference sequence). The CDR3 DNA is TGTGCCAGTACTAAATCTGGCACTGAAGCTTTCTTT. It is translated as CASTKSGTEAFF.

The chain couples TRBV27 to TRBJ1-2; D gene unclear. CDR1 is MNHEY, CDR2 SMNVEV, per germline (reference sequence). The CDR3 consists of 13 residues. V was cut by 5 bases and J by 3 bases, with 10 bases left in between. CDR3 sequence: CASSPGRDYGYTF. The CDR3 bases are TGTGCCAGCAGTCCAGGACGGGACTATGGCTACACCTTC.

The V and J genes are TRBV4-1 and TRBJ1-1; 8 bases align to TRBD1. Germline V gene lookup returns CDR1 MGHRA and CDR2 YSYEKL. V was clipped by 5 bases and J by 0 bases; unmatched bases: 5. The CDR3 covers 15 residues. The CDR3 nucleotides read TGCGCCAGCAGCTATATGGACAGGGTGAACACTGAAGCTTTCTTT. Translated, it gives CASSYMDRVNTEAFF.

CDR3 sequence reads: CASSSERGEQYV. The CDR3, as DNA: TGTGCCAGCAGCTCGGAAAGGGGGGAGCAGTACGTC. The chain employs TRBV7-9 and TRBJ2-7, with D perhaps TRBD1 (6 bases). Germline assignment: CDR1 SEHNR and CDR2 FQNEAQ (reference sequence). V was cut by 4 bases and J by 7 bases, with 11 bases left in between. The CDR3 runs 12 residues.

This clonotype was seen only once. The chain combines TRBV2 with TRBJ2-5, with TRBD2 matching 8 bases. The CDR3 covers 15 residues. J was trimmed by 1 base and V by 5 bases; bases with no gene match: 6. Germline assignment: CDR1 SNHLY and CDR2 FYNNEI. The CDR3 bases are TGTGCCAGCAGTCCCCGCGGGGGGAGCCAAGAGACCCAGTACTTC. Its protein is CASSPRGGSQETQYF. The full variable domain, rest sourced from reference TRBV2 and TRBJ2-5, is EPEVTQTPSHQVTQMGQEVILRCVPISNHLYFYWYRQILGQKVEFLVSFYNNEISEKSEIFDDQFSVERPDGSNFTLKIRSTKLEDSAMYFCASSPRGGSQETQYFGPGTRLLVL.

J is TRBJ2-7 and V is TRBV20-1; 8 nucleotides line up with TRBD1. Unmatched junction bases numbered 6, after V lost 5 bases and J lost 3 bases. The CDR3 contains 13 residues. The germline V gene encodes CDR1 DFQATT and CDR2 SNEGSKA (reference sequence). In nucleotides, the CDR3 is TGCAGTGCTCAGGGGGCGAGAATCTACGAGCAGTACTTC. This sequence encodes CSAQGARIYEQYF.

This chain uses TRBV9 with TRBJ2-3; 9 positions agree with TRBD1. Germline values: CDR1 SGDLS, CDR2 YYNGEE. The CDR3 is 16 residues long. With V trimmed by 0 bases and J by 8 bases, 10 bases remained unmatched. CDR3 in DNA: TGTGCCAGCAGCGTAGGGAGGGACAGGGAATACGGTACGCAGTATTTT. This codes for CASSVGRDREYGTQYF.

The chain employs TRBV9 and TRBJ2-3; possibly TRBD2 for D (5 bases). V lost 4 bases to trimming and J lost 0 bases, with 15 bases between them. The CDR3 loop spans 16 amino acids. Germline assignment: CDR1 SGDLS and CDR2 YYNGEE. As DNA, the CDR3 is TGTGCCAGCAGCAACCATCGGGAAACAAGCACAGATACGCAGTATTTT. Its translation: CASSNHRETSTDTQYF.

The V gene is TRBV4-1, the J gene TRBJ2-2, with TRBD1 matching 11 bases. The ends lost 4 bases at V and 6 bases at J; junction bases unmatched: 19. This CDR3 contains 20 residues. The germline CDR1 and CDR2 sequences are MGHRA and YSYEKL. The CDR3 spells CASSPAGTGGISGSPGELFF. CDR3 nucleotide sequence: TGCGCCAGCAGCCCAGCAGGGACAGGGGGTATCTCCGGGTCTCCCGGGGAGCTGTTTTTT.

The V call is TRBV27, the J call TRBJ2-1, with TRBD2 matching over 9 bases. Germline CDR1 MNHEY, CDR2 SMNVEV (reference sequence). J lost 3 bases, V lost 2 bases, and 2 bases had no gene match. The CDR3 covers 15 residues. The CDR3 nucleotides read TGTGCCAGCAGTTTAGGTAGCGGGGGCTACAATGAGCAGTTCTTC. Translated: CASSLGSGGYNEQFF.

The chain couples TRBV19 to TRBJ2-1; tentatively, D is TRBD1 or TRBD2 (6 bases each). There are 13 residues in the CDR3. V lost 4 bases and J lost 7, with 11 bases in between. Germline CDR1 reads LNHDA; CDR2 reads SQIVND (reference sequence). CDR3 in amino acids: CASSSTGRNEQFF. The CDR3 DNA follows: TGTGCCAGTAGTAGCACAGGGAGGAATGAGCAGTTCTTC.

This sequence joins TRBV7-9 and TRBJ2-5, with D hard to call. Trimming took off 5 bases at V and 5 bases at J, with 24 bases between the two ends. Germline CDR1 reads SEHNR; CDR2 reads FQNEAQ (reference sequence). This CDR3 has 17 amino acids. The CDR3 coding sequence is TGTGCCAGCAGCCTACCGACGGTTGGGGAATCGCAGGAGACCCAGTACTTC. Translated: CASSLPTVGESQETQYF.

CDR3 sequence: CASSRSTRDEQFF. The DNA of the CDR3 is TGTGCCAGCAGCCGCTCGACTCGTGATGAGCAGTTCTTC. The chain carries TRBV7-9 and TRBJ2-1; D is uncertain. CDR1 is SEHNR, CDR2 FQNEAQ, per germline (reference sequence). V was shortened by 5 bases and J by 8 bases, with 13 bases between the two germline ends. The CDR3 has 13 residues. Variable domain in full (rest from reference TRBV7-9 and TRBJ2-1): DTGVSQNPRHKITKRGQNVTFRCDPISEHNRLYWYRQTLGQGPEFLTYFQNEAQLEKSRLLSDRFSAERPKGSFSTLEIQRTEQGDSAMYLCASSRSTRDEQFFGPGTRLTVL.